A single sample gave rise to the 29 T cell receptor beta chains below, sequenced in a study of liver allograft versus peripheral blood T cells (TCRdb year 2020). In terms of the full investigation: The study compared T cell receptor repertoires found within transplanted livers against repertoires in the peripheral blood of liver transplant recipients.

TCRdb names Illumina MiSeq as the instrument used. Clones were called with MiXCR by TCRdb after fastp trimmed the public reads at Q25, and only in-frame beta chains were retained. Identical CDR3 proteins give one entry, which carries the most common genes and DNA. The sample table shows 5,500 to 7,500 distinct CDR3 sequences, and roughly 17% are seen once. The ten largest clones take up 2.5% to 3% of the sample. These receptors were taken from a human patient who had a liver transplant. Following transplantation, T cells from the graft donor may be among those present.

V is TRBV9 and J is TRBJ2-1, with D perhaps matching TRBD1 (6 bases). Deletions cut 4 bases from V and 0 bases from J, with 29 bases between. The CDR3 extends over 21 amino acids. The germline gives CDR1 SGDLS, CDR2 YYNGEE. DNA of the CDR3: TGTGCCAGCAGCCCGACAGTGGGGTATAGGGGGAGTCGGAGCTCCTACAATGAGCAGTTCTTC. Amino acids: CASSPTVGYRGSRSSYNEQFF.

V and J are TRBV29-1 and TRBJ1-2, with 9 bases identical to TRBD1. This CDR3 region has 13 residues. Germline CDR1 SQVTM, CDR2 ANQGSEA. V dropped 7 bases and J dropped 8; count of bases not matched to a gene: 11. DNA for the CDR3: TGCAGCGCTCCGGGACAGGGACGAAGGGGCTACACCTTC. Translation gives CSAPGQGRRGYTF.

There are a few counts of this clonotype. V usage is TRBV9 and J usage is TRBJ2-3; maybe TRBD1 (5 bases). The CDR3 extends over 15 amino acids. The germline V gene encodes CDR1 SGDLS and CDR2 YYNGEE. V dropped 0 bases and J dropped 4 bases, with 12 bases sitting between them. The CDR3 region is CASSVGQGRADTQYF. The CDR3 bases are TGTGCCAGCAGCGTAGGCCAGGGCAGGGCAGATACGCAGTATTTT.

This chain links TRBV10-3 with TRBJ2-7; D is uncertain. Germline V gene sequence: CDR1 ENHRY, CDR2 SYGVKD. V was trimmed by 0 bases and J by 3 bases, leaving 12 bases between them. The CDR3 sequence is 15 residues long. Here the CDR3 DNA reads TGTGCCATCAGTGAGTCGTCAGGCCAAAGCTACGAGCAGTACTTC. Translation: CAISESSGQSYEQYF.

By share, this clonotype counts as medium-sized. The chain couples TRBV24-1 to TRBJ1-5, with 8 bases identical to TRBD1. This CDR3 has 17 amino acids. V lost 2 bases and J lost 1; bases outside the gene matches: 6. CDR1 and CDR2 (germline): KGHDR, SFDVKD. The CDR3 here is CATSDSSGGMSNQPQHF. In nucleotides, the CDR3 is TGTGCCACCAGTGATTCATCAGGGGGCATGAGCAATCAGCCCCAGCATTTT.

The J gene is TRBJ1-6, the V gene TRBV20-1; 8 positions match TRBD1. V trimming: 2 bases; J trimming: 7 bases; junction bases outside the gene matches: 7. Germline CDR1 reads DFQATT; CDR2 reads SNEGSKA (reference sequence). The CDR3 consists of 15 residues. The CDR3 DNA is TGCAGTGCTAGACCAGGGACAGGCCCAAATTCACCCCTCCACTTT. As protein: CSARPGTGPNSPLHF.

This clonotype rates as medium-sized. V is TRBV19 and J is TRBJ2-1, with D maybe TRBD1 (5 bases). Looked up from germline, CDR1 is LNHDA and CDR2 is SQIVND (reference sequence). Trimming took 6 bases from V and 4 from J, leaving 10 bases between them. The CDR3 totals 13 residues. In DNA, the CDR3 is TGTGCCAGTAGGATTACAGGATACAATGAGCAGTTCTTC. It translates to CASRITGYNEQFF.

The chain uses TRBV28 and TRBJ1-5; no reliable D call. CDR3 length: 12 amino acids. Germline V gene sequence: CDR1 MDHEN, CDR2 SYDVKM. The germline V and J ends were trimmed by 5 bases and 6 bases, with 8 bases remaining between them. The CDR3 bases are TGTGCCAGCAGTCTGAAAATTCAGCCCCAGCATTTT. Residues: CASSLKIQPQHF.

About this clonotype itself: Just one base apart from a much larger clone, this may be a read error. V usage is TRBV6-2 or TRBV6-3 and J usage is TRBJ1-3; no reliable D call. Germline V gene lookup returns CDR1 MNHEY and CDR2 SVGEGT. The CDR3 is made up of 11 amino acids. The V and J ends lost 5 bases and 3 bases respectively, with 2 bases between them. The CDR3 nucleotides read TGTGCCAGCAGTGGTGGAAACACCATATATTTT. Protein product: CASSGGNTIYF.

The V gene is TRBV25-1, the J gene TRBJ2-7; TRBD2 aligns across 7 bases. V was clipped by 3 bases and J by 3 bases; unmatched bases: 5. This CDR3 has 14 amino acids. Per germline, CDR1 MGHDK and CDR2 SYGVNS. The CDR3 DNA reads TGTGCCAGCAGTGAGGGGGGAGGGGTCTACGAGCAGTACTTC. It translates to CASSEGGGVYEQYF.

The V and J genes are TRBV11-3 and TRBJ2-5; no firm D call. V gave up 5 bases and J gave up 5 bases, with 9 bases separating them. Per the germline V gene, CDR1 is SGHNT and CDR2 is YENEEA. This CDR3 region has 12 residues. CDR3 protein: CASSVLGETQYF. DNA for the CDR3: TGTGCCAGCAGCGTACTCGGGGAGACCCAGTACTTC.

This clonotype is classed as medium-sized. V usage is TRBV18 and J usage is TRBJ1-4, with a tentative D call TRBD1 (5 bases). Trimming removed 6 bases from V and 4 bases from J, with 9 bases in between. Germline-derived CDR1 and CDR2 are KGHSH and LQKENI. This CDR3 region has 13 residues. The CDR3 DNA is TGTGCCAGCTCTCAGGGTTATAATGAAAAACTGTTTTTT. Encoded protein: CASSQGYNEKLFF. Combining the CDR3 with reference TRBV18 and TRBJ1-4 gives the whole variable domain NAGVMQNPRHLVRRRGQEARLRCSPMKGHSHVYWYRQLPEEGLKFMVYLQKENIIDESGMPKERFSAEFPKEGPSILRIQQVVRGDSAAYFCASSQGYNEKLFFGSGTQLSVL.

The J gene is TRBJ2-7, the V gene TRBV12-3 or TRBV12-4; tentatively, D is TRBD2 (5 bases). The CDR3 runs 15 residues. Trimming stripped 0 bases from V and 1 base from J, with 10 bases between. CDR3 bases: TGTGCCAGCAGTTTAGCGCTCGGGGTTTCCTACGAGCAGTACTTC. This translates into CASSLALGVSYEQYF.

For this clonotype: A junction end diverges from the germline sequence, so it may reflect a read error. The chain has TRBV28 and TRBJ1-2, with 12 bases that match TRBD1. Germline assignment: CDR1 MDHEN and CDR2 SYDVKM. The CDR3 loop spans 15 amino acids. The CDR3 region has the DNA TGTGCCAGCAGACCGGGACAGGGGGCGCCTACCGACTACGCCTTC. This encodes CASRPGQGAPTDYAF.

This clonotype ranks as medium-sized. DNA for the CDR3: TGCAGTGCTAACCGACAGGGGGATTCACCCCTCCACTTT. Translating it yields CSANRQGDSPLHF. The V call is TRBV20-1, the J call TRBJ1-6; 9 nucleotides align to TRBD1. The CDR3 consists of 13 residues. V was clipped by 4 bases and J by 8 bases; unmatched bases: 3. Germline V gene lookup returns CDR1 DFQATT and CDR2 SNEGSKA (reference sequence).

This clonotype qualifies as medium-sized. This chain links TRBV5-4 with TRBJ1-2, with 8 bases that match TRBD1. This CDR3 has 13 residues. Unmatched junction bases numbered 7, after V lost 4 bases and J lost 8 bases. Germline CDR1 SGHNT, CDR2 YYREEE (reference sequence). CDR3: CASSVDRDRGYTF. DNA for the CDR3: TGTGCCAGCAGCGTGGACAGGGATAGAGGCTACACCTTC.

The gene calls are TRBV30 and TRBJ1-6, with D unresolved. Germline assignment: CDR1 GTSNPN and CDR2 SVGIG (reference sequence). The V end was cut by 3 bases, the J end by 8 bases, with 11 bases between. The CDR3 spans 13 residues. The CDR3 DNA reads as TGTGCCTGGAGGGGCCCTAAGGATTCACCCCTCCACTTT. This translates into CAWRGPKDSPLHF.

This clonotype is medium-sized. The rearrangement links TRBV28 to TRBJ1-2; no firm D call. The CDR3 covers 11 residues. V was shortened by 10 bases and J by 1 base, with 7 bases between the two germline ends. Per germline, CDR1 MDHEN and CDR2 SYDVKM. The CDR3 region is CATGNNYGYTF. The CDR3 nucleotides read TGTGCCACCGGGAATAACTATGGCTACACCTTC.

The V gene is TRBV20-1, the J gene TRBJ2-7, with 7 nucleotides matching TRBD1. V trimming: 0 bases; J trimming: 5 bases; junction bases outside the gene matches: 4. Germline V gene sequence: CDR1 DFQATT, CDR2 SNEGSKA (reference sequence). This CDR3 comprises 13 residues. The CDR3 bases are TGCAGTGCTAGAGATCTCAGGGGGAACGAGCAGTACTTC. This gives the protein CSARDLRGNEQYF.

By share of the sample, this clonotype is medium-sized. V usage is TRBV18 and J usage is TRBJ2-3; D is undetermined. Germline CDR1 is KGHSH and CDR2 is LQKENI. Between the trimmed V and J ends, which lost 0 bases and 2 bases, there was a span of 9 bases. The CDR3 is 15 residues long. CDR3 loop: CASSPPTGPTDTQYF. The CDR3 coding sequence is TGTGCCAGCTCACCACCAACGGGTCCCACAGATACGCAGTATTTT.

This chain uses TRBV28 with TRBJ2-7; 8 bases match TRBD1. Germline CDR1 and CDR2: MDHEN and SYDVKM. The CDR3 has 14 amino acids. V lost 1 base to trimming and J lost 3 bases; unmatched junction nucleotides: 2. The CDR3, as DNA: TGTGCCAGCAGTTTATCAGGGGGCGGCTACGAGCAGTACTTC. Its translation: CASSLSGGGYEQYF.

This clonotype was seen a handful of times. The rearrangement uses TRBV30 and TRBJ2-3; either TRBD1 or TRBD2 may supply D (5 bases each). The V gene lost 1 base and the J gene lost 2 bases, with 13 bases spanning the gap. The CDR3 has 15 amino acids. CDR1 is GTSNPN, CDR2 SVGIG, per germline (reference sequence). CDR3 DNA sequence: TGTGCCTGGAGTGCTGCCCTGGGGGACACAGATACGCAGTATTTT. Its translation: CAWSAALGDTDTQYF.

Sample share makes this clonotype medium-sized. The chain joins TRBV19 to TRBJ1-2, with unresolved D. The CDR3 loop spans 16 amino acids. V lost 5 bases and J 2 bases, leaving 18 bases between the germline ends. Germline V gene sequence: CDR1 LNHDA, CDR2 SQIVND (reference sequence). The CDR3 protein is CASSAGPQLINYGYTF. As DNA, the CDR3 is TGTGCCAGTAGTGCCGGACCGCAACTGATAAACTATGGCTACACCTTC.

The V and J genes are TRBV5-1 and TRBJ2-1; 11 bases line up with TRBD1. The V gene's germline CDR1 is SGHRS and CDR2 YFSETQ. Unmatched junction bases numbered 7, after V lost 6 bases and J lost 5 bases. This CDR3 comprises 15 residues. The CDR3: CASTRTGGMDNEQFF. As DNA, the CDR3 is TGCGCCAGCACCAGGACAGGGGGCATGGACAATGAGCAGTTCTTC.

The rearrangement joins TRBV19 to TRBJ2-5; 8 nucleotides line up with TRBD1. Trimming removed 5 bases from V and 4 bases from J; junction bases left unmatched: 6. Germline V gene data show CDR1 as LNHDA and CDR2 as SQIVND (reference sequence). The CDR3 spans 14 residues. CDR3 region: CASSAWTGSETQYF. The DNA for the CDR3 is TGTGCCAGTAGTGCCTGGACAGGGTCAGAGACCCAGTACTTC.

The chain's CDR3 is CASSGQGVDQPQHF. The CDR3 bases are TGTGCCAGCAGTGGACAGGGAGTAGATCAGCCCCAGCATTTT. V usage is TRBV6-1 and J usage is TRBJ1-5; 7 bases align to TRBD1. Germline CDR1 reads MNHNS; CDR2 reads SASEGT. Losses at the gene ends were 4 bases for V and 5 bases for J; bases not matched to a gene: 5. The CDR3 spans 14 residues.

This clonotype is medium-sized by share. The gene calls are TRBV6-5 and TRBJ1-6; D call uncertain. The CDR3 is made up of 13 amino acids. Between the trimmed V and J ends, which lost 7 bases and 5 bases, there was a span of 9 bases. The germline gives CDR1 MNHEY, CDR2 SVGAGI. Here the CDR3 DNA reads TGTGCCAGCATGGGTCGGGATAATTCACCCCTCCACTTT. Protein: CASMGRDNSPLHF.

This clonotype has more than one count but fewer than ten. CDR3 nucleotide sequence: TGTGCCAGCAGCCACCCGACTGGGCCTGTCGGAGAGACCCAGTACTTC. It specifies CASSHPTGPVGETQYF. The gene calls are TRBV5-4 and TRBJ2-5; no clear D gene. The CDR3 length is 16 residues. The germline CDR1 and CDR2 sequences are SGHNT and YYREEE (reference sequence). Between the trimmed V and J ends, which lost 4 bases and 4 bases, there was a span of 20 bases.

Comments on this clonotype: A clone one base away is much larger, so this may be a read error. This sequence joins TRBV6-1 and TRBJ1-2; D call uncertain. Germline V gene data show CDR1 as MNHNS and CDR2 as SASEGT. The CDR3 is made up of 13 amino acids. Deletions cut 5 bases from V and 6 bases from J, with 13 bases between. CDR3 bases: TGTGCCAGCAGTAATTTGAGGGAGAATGGCTACACCTTC. Residues: CASSNLRENGYTF.